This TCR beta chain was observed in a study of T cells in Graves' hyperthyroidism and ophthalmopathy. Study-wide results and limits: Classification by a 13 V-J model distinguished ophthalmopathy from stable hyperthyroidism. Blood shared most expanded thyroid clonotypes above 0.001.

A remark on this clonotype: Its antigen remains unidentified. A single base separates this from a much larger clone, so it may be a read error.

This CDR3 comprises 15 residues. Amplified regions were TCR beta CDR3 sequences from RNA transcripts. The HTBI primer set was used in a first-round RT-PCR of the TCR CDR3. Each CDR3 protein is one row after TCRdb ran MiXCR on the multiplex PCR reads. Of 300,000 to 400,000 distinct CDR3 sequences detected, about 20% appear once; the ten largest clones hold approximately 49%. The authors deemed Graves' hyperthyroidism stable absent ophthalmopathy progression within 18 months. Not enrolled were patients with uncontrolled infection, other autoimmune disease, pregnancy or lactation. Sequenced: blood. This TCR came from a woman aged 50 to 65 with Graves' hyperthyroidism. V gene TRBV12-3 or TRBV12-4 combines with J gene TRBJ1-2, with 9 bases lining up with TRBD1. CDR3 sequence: CVSSLEADRGFGYTF. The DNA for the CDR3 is TGTGTCAGCAGTTTAGAAGCGGACAGGGGATTTGGCTACACCTTC.